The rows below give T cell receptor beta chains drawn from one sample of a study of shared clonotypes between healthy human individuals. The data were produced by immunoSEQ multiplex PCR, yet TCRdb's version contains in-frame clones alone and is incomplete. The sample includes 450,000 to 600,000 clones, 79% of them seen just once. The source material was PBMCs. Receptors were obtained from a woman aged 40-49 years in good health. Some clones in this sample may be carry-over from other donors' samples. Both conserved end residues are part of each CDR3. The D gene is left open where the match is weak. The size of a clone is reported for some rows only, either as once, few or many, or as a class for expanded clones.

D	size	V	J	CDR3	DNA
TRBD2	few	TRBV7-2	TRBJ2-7	CASSFLSGSSYEQYF	TGTGCCAGCAGCTTCCTTAGCGGGAGCTCCTACGAGCAGTACTTC
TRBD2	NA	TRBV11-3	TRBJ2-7	CASSLGLAGVEQYF	TGTGCCAGCAGCTTAGGACTAGCGGGAGTCGAGCAGTACTTC
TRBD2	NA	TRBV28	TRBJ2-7	CASSPGLAAPYEQYF	TGTGCCAGCAGTCCGGGACTAGCGGCCCCATACGAGCAGTACTTC
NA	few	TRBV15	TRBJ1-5	CATSRYRVGQPQHF	TGTGCCACCAGCAGATACAGGGTAGGTCAGCCCCAGCATTTT
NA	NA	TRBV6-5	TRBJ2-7	CASSYSLNSYEQYF	TGTGCCAGCAGTTACTCACTGAACTCCTACGAGCAGTACTTC
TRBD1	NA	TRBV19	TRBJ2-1	CASRGQGPQNEQFF	TGTGCCAGTAGGGGACAGGGCCCCCAGAATGAGCAGTTCTTC
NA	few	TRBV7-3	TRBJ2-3	CASSLSGSDTQYF	TGTGCCAGCAGCTTATCCGGGTCAGATACGCAGTATTTT
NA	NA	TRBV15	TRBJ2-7	CATKGAGSSSYEQYF	TGTGCCACCAAAGGAGCCGGATCAAGCTCCTACGAGCAGTACTTC
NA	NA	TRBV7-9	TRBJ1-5	CASSQVGGQPQHF	TGTGCCAGCAGCCAAGTGGGGGGTCAGCCCCAGCATTTT
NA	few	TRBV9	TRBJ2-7	CASSVGSRNTLNEQYF	TGTGCCAGCAGCGTAGGCTCTAGGAACACGCTTAACGAGCAGTACTTC
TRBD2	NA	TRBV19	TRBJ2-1	CASSINAGGPHNEQFF	TGTGCCAGTAGTATCAACGCGGGAGGGCCCCACAATGAGCAGTTCTTC
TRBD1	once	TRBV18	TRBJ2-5	CASSPGTGETQYF	TGTGCCAGCTCACCAGGGACAGGAGAGACCCAGTACTTC
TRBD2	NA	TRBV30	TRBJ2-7	CACRIAGVGRAYEQYF	TGTGCCTGCAGAATAGCGGGAGTCGGTCGGGCCTACGAGCAGTACTTC
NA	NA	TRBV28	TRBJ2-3	CASSLGTGADTQYF	TGTGCCAGCAGTTTAGGAACTGGCGCAGATACGCAGTATTTT
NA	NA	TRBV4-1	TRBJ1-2	CASSQDRQDGYGYTF	TGCGCCAGCAGCCAAGATAGACAGGACGGATATGGCTACACCTTC
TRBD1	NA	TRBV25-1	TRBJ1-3	CASSDRQGKGNTIYF	TGTGCCAGCAGTGATAGACAGGGGAAAGGAAACACCATATATTTT
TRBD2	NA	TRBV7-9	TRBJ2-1	CASSLAGLAGVVNEQFF	TGTGCCAGCAGCTTAGCGGGACTAGCGGGAGTGGTCAATGAGCAGTTCTTC
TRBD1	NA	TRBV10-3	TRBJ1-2	CASSRGTANYGYTF	TGTGCCAGCAGTCGGGGGACAGCTAACTATGGCTACACCTTC
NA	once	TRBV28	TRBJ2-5	CASSLPLAGGETQYF	TGTGCCAGCAGTTTACCCCTGGCTGGAGGGGAGACCCAGTACTTC
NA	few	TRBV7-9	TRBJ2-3	CASSHRRSDTDTQYF	TGTGCCAGCAGCCATCGCCGAAGCGACACAGATACGCAGTATTTT
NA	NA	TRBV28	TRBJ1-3	CASVPESSGNTIYF	TGTGCCAGCGTCCCCGAGAGCTCTGGAAACACCATATATTTT
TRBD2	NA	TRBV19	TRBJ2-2	CASSMMGGTGELFF	TGTGCCAGTAGTATGATGGGGGGGACCGGGGAGCTGTTTTTT
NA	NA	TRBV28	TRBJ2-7	CATPRGGGHEQYF	TGTGCCACCCCCAGGGGGGGCGGCCACGAGCAGTACTTC
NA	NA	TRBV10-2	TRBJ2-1	CASRKGVEQFF	TGCGCCAGCAGAAAGGGAGTTGAGCAGTTCTTC
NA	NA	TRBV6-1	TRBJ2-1	CASSETVSSYNEQFF	TGTGCCAGCAGTGAAACTGTAAGCTCCTACAATGAGCAGTTCTTC
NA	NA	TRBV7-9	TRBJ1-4	CASSLAAPNEKLFF	TGTGCCAGCAGCTTAGCAGCACCCAATGAAAAACTGTTTTTT
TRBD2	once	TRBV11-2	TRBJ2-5	CASSPPTSGGETQYF	TGTGCCAGCAGCCCGCCGACTAGCGGGGGAGAGACCCAGTACTTC
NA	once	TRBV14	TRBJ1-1	CASSYAGPNTEAFF	TGTGCCAGCAGCTACGCGGGACCTAACACTGAAGCTTTCTTT
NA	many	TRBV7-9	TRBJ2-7	CASSLGGVSEQYF	TGTGCCAGCAGCTTAGGAGGGGTTAGCGAGCAGTACTTC